The present T cell receptor beta chain was sequenced within a study of CD8 T cells in Susac syndrome. The study sequenced TCR beta in blood CD8+ and CD4+ T cells. The V and J ends lost 6 bases and 2 bases respectively, with 14 bases between them. Germline CDR1 is MNHEY and CDR2 is SMNVEV (reference sequence). This CDR3 comprises 14 residues. Roughly 0.5 to 1 ug RNA was reverse transcribed with random hexamers. A multiplex approach, immunoSEQ multiplex PCR, amplified TCR beta CDR3 across 54 Vbeta and 13 Jbeta. TCRdb ran MiXCR on the immunoSEQ multiplex PCR reads and lists one entry per CDR3 protein. The sample carries under 200,000 distinct CDR3 sequences, roughly 95% recorded once.

The chain couples TRBV27 to TRBJ2-7; D uncertain. The source of this sequence is a human donor in good health. The material sequenced was CD4+ T cells from PBMCs. CDR3 nucleotides: TGTGCCAGCAGCCGCTCCCGGAGCCCCTACGAGCAGTACTTC. This gives the protein CASSRSRSPYEQYF.